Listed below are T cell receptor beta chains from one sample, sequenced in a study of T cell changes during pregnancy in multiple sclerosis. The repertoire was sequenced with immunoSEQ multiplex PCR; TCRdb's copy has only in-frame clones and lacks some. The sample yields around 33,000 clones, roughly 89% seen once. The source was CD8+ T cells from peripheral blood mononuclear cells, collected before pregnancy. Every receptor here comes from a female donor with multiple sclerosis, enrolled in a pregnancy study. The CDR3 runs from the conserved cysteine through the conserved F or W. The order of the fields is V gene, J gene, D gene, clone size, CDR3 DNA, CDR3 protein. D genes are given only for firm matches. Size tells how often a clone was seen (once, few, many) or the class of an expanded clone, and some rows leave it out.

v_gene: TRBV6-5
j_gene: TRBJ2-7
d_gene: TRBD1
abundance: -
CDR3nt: TGTGCCAGCAGTTACTCTTTCACAGGGGACCACGAGCAGTACTTC
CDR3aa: CASSYSFTGDHEQYF

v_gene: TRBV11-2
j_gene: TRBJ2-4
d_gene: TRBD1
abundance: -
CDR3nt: TGTGCCAGCAGCTTACATCCGGGGACAGCGAAAGCCAAAAACATTCAGTACTTC
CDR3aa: CASSLHPGTAKAKNIQYF

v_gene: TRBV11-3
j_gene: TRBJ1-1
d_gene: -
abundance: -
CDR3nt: TGTGCCAGCAGCTTCAAGGAACAGCTGAACACTGAAGCTTTCTTT
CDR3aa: CASSFKEQLNTEAFF

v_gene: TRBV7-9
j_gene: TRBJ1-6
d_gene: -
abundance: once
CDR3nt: TGTGCCAGCAGCTTAGCGGGTCACGGACTTTATAATTCACCCCTCCACTTT
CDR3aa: CASSLAGHGLYNSPLHF

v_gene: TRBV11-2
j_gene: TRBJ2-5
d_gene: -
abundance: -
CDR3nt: TGTGCCAGCAGCTTAGATGTTCTGGGGAGTATTGGGATTCAAGAGACCCAGTACTTC
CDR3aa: CASSLDVLGSIGIQETQYF

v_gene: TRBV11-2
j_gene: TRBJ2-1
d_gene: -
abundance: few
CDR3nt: TGTGCCAGCAGCTTCGAGCGGCCCTTCCCCAACAATGAGCAGTTCTTC
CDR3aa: CASSFERPFPNNEQFF

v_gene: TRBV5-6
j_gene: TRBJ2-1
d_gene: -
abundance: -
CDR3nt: TGTGCCAGCAGCTTACGACTCGTAAATGACAATGAGCAGTTCTTC
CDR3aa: CASSLRLVNDNEQFF

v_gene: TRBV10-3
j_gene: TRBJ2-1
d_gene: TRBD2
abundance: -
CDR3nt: TGTGCCATCAGTGATCTGGCAGCGGGGGGGCGGGATGAGCAGTTCTTC
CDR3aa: CAISDLAAGGRDEQFF

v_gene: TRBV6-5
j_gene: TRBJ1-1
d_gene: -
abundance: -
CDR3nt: TGTGCCAGCAGCACGCCCGGTGGTACGACTGAAGCTTTCTTT
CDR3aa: CASSTPGGTTEAFF

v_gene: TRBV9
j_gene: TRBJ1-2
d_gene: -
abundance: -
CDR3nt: TGTGCCAGCAGCGGTGACTCAATCCTTAACTATGGCTACACCTTC
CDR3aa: CASSGDSILNYGYTF

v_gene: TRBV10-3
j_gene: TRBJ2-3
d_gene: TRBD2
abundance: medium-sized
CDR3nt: TGTGCCATCAGTGAGCGGGAGGGCCCAGATACGCAGTATTTT
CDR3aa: CAISEREGPDTQYF

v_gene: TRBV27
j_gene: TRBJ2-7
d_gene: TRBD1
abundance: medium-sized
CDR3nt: TGTGCCAGCAGTCTCGGACAGGATACCTACGAGCAGTACTTC
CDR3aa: CASSLGQDTYEQYF

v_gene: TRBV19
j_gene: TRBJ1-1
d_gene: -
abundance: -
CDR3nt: TGTGCCAGTGGCGACCACAGGGCTGCAGAAGCTTTCTTT
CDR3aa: CASGDHRAAEAFF

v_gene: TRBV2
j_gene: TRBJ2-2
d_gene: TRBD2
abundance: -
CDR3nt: TGTGCCAGCAGTGCGGGACTAGCGGGAGGGCCCACCGGGGAGCTGTTTTTT
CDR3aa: CASSAGLAGGPTGELFF

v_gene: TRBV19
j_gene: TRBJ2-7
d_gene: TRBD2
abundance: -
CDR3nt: TGTGCCAGTAGTGTCTCAGCGGGGGAGACCTACGAGCAGTACTTC
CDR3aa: CASSVSAGETYEQYF

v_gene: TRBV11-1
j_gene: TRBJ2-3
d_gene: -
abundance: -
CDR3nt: TGTGCCAGCAGCCAAACAGGGTCCAGCACAGATACGCAGTATTTT
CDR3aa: CASSQTGSSTDTQYF

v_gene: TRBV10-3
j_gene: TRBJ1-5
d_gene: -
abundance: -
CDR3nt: TGTGCCATCAGTGAGGGGAGAAATAGCAATCAGCCCCAGCATTTT
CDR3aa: CAISEGRNSNQPQHF

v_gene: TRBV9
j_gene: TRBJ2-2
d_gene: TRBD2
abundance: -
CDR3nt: TGTGCCAGCAGCTCCTACCGGCTAGCGGGGGGGCCGTCCGGGGAGCTGTTTTTT
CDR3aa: CASSSYRLAGGPSGELFF

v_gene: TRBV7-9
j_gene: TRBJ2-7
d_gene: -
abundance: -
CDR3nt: TGTGCCAGCAGCTTACGCACAGATTACGAGCAGTACTTC
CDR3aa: CASSLRTDYEQYF

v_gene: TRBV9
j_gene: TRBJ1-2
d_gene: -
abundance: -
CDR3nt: TGTGCCAGCAGCCCCTGGGGGGCGGGGGGAATCTATGGCTACACCTTC
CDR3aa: CASSPWGAGGIYGYTF

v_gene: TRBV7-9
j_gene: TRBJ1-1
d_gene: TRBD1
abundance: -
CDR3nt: TGTGCCAGCAGCTTATCAGGGGGGCACAATACTGAAGCTTTCTTT
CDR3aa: CASSLSGGHNTEAFF

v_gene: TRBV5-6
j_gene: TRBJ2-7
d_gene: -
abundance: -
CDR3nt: TGTGCCAGCAGCCAAACCGACAGAACCTACGAGCAGTACTTC
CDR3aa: CASSQTDRTYEQYF

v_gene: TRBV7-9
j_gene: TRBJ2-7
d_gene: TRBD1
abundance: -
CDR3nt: TGTGCCAGCAGCTTATTCCAGGGGGTGATCTACGAGCAGTACTTC
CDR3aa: CASSLFQGVIYEQYF

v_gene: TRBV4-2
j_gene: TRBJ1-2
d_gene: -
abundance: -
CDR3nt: TGTGCCAGCAGTTTCGGAGAGGGCTCCCTAGGTGGCTACACCTTC
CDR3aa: CASSFGEGSLGGYTF

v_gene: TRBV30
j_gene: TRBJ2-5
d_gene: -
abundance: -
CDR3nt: TGTGCCTGGAGTCCCCTCCAGGAGGGGGAGACCCAGTACTTC
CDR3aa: CAWSPLQEGETQYF

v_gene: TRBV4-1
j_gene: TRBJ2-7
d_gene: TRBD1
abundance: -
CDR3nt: TGCGCCAGCAGCCAAGGGACAGGGGGCGCGAGCGAGCAGTACTTC
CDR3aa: CASSQGTGGASEQYF

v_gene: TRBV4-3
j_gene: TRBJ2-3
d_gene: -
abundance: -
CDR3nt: TGCGCCAGCAGCCAAGAAGGATTTGGGGCCGGCGCAGATACGCAGTATTTT
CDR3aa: CASSQEGFGAGADTQYF

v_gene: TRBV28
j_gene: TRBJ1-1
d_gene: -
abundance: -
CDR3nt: TGTGCCAGCAGTTCTCAGGATTGGAACACTGAAGCTTTCTTT
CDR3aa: CASSSQDWNTEAFF

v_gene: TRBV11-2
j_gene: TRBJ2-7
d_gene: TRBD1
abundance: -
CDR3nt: TGTGCCAGCAGCTTTGAGGGGGCCGTATACGAGCAGTACTTC
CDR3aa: CASSFEGAVYEQYF

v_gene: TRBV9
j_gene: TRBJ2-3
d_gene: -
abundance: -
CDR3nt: TGTGCCAGCAGCCCACTCCAAAACACAGATACGCAGTATTTT
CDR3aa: CASSPLQNTDTQYF

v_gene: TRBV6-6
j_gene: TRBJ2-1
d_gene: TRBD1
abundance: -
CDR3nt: TGTGCCACCGAGAGGGGACAGGGACATTACAATGAGCAGTTCTTC
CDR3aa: CATERGQGHYNEQFF

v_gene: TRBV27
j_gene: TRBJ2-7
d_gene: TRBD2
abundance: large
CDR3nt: TGTGCCGCGGGAGGCTTGGGGGAGCAGTACTTC
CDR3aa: CAAGGLGEQYF

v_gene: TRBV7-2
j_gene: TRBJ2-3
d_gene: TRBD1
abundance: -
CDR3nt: TGTGCCAGCAGCTTAGACAGGGGAACAGATACGCAGTATTTT
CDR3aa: CASSLDRGTDTQYF

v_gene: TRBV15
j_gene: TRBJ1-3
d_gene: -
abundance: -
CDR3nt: TGTGCCACCAGCAGAGACAGGGGAACTGGAAACACCATATATTTT
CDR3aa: CATSRDRGTGNTIYF

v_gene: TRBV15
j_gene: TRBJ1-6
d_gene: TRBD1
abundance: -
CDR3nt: TGTGCCACGGAAGATTTAAGGGACAGCGAGAATTCACCCCTCCACTTT
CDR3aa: CATEDLRDSENSPLHF

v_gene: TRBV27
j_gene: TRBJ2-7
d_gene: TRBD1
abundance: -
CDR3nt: TGTGCCAGCAGTCTCGGACAGGATACCTACGAGCAGTACTTC
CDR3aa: CASSLGQDTYEQYF

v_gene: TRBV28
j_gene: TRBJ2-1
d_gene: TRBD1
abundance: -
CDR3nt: TGTGCCAGCAGTTTGGGACAGTACAATGAGCAGTTCTTC
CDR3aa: CASSLGQYNEQFF

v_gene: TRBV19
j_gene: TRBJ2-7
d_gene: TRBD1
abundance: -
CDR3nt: TGTGCCAGTAGTATCAGCTTGACAGGGGCTTTCTACGAGCAGTACTTC
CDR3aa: CASSISLTGAFYEQYF

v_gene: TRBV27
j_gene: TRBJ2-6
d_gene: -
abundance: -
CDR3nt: TGTGCCAGCAGTTTAACAGGGAGTGGGGCCAACGTCCTGACTTTC
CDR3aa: CASSLTGSGANVLTF

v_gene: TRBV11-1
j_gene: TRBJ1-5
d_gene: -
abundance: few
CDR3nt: TGTGCCAGCAGCTACAATAGCAATCAGCCCCAGCATTTT
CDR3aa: CASSYNSNQPQHF

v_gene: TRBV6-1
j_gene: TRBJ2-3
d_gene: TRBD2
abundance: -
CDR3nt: TGTGCCAGCAGTGAAGTGATAGCGGGAACAGATACGCAGTATTTT
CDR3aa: CASSEVIAGTDTQYF

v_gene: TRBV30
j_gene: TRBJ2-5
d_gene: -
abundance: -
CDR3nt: TGTGCCTGGACCCTTGGGGGGGGGCCTAGAGAGACCCAGTACTTC
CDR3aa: CAWTLGGGPRETQYF

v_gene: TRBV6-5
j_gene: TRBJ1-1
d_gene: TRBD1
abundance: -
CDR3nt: TGTGCCAGCAGCAGTGAGGGGGCATCAACTGAAGCTTTCTTT
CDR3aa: CASSSEGASTEAFF

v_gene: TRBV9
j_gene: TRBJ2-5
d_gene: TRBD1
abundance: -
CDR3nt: TGTGCCAGCAGCGTAGGGGGAACAGGGGGAGAGACCCAGTACTTC
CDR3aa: CASSVGGTGGETQYF

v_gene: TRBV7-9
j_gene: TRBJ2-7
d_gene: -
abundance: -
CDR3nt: TGTGCCAGCACTATAGCCGGGTCCTCGGACGAGCAGTACTTC
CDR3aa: CASTIAGSSDEQYF

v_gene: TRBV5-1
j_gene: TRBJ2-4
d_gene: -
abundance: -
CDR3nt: TGCGCCAGCAGCTTGGACCAAGGACAGCCGAAGTACTTC
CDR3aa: CASSLDQGQPKYF

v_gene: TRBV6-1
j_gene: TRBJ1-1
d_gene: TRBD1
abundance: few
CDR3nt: TGTGCCGGGGGGACAGGGGCAGAAACTGAAGCTTTCTTT
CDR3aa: CAGGTGAETEAFF

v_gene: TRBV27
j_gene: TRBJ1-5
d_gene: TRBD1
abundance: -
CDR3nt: TGTGCCAGCAGGTCGGGACAGGGGACCGATCAGCCCCAGCATTTT
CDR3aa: CASRSGQGTDQPQHF

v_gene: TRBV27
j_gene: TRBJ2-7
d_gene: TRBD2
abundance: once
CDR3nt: TGTGCCAGCATCACGCTCGGTGGGAGCGGGAGACCCTACGAGCAGTACTTC
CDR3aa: CASITLGGSGRPYEQYF

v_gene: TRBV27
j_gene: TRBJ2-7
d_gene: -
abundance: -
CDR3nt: TGTGCCAGCAGTTTTGGTACCGGCTACGAGCAGTACTTC
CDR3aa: CASSFGTGYEQYF

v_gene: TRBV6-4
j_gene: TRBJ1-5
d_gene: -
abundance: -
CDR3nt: TGTGCCAGCAGTGACCCGGCCGGGGCCCAGCATTTT
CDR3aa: CASSDPAGAQHF